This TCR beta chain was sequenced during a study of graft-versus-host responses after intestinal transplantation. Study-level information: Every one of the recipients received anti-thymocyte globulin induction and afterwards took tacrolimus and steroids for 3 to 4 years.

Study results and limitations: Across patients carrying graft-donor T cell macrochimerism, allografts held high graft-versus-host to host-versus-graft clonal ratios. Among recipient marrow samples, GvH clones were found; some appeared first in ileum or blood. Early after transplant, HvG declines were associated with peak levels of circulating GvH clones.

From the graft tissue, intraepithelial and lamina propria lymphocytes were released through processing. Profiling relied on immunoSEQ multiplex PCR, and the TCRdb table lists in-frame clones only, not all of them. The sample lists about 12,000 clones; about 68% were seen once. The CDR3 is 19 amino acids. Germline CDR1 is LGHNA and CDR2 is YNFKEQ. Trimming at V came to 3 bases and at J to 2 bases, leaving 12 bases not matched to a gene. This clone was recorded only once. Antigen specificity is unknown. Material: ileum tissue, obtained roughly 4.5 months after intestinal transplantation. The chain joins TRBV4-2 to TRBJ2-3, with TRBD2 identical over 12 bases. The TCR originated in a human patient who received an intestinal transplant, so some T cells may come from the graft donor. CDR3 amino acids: CASSQELAGGLHFTDTQYF. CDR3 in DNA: TGTGCCAGCAGCCAGGAGCTAGCGGGAGGGCTTCACTTCACAGATACGCAGTATTTT.